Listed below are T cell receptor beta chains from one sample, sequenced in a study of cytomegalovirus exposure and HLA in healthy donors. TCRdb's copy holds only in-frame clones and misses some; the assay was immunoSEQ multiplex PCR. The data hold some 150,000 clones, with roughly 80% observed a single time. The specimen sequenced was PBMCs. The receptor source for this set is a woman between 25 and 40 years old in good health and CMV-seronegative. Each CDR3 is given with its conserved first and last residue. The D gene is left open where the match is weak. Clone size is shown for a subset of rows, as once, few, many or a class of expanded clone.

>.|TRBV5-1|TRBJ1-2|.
CASATAGDGYTF
TGCGCCAGCGCCACCGCCGGGGATGGCTACACCTTC
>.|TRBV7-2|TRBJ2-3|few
CASSLASLWDTQYF
TGTGCCAGCAGCTTAGCTAGCTTATGGGATACGCAGTATTTT
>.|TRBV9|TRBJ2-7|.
CASSVQGHSYEQYF
TGTGCCAGCAGCGTACAGGGGCACTCCTACGAGCAGTACTTC
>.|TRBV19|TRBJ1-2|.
CASSMFRGDYGYTF
TGTGCCAGTAGTATGTTCAGGGGCGACTATGGCTACACCTTC
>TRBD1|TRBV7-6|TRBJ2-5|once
CASSDRGPFQETQYF
TGTGCCAGCAGCGACAGGGGGCCCTTTCAAGAGACCCAGTACTTC
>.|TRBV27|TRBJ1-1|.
CASSLSRWYGTNEMNTEAFF
TGTGCCAGCAGTTTATCGAGGTGGTATGGGACAAATGAAATGAACACTGAAGCTTTCTTT
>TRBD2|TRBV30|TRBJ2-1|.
CAWSLERGARNEQFF
TGTGCCTGGAGTTTAGAGCGGGGGGCCAGAAATGAGCAGTTCTTC
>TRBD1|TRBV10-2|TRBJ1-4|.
CASSESRGEKLFF
TGCGCCAGCAGTGAGTCCAGGGGGGAAAAACTGTTTTTT
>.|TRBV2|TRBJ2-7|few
CASSTPRGTSSYEQYF
TGTGCCAGCAGTACCCCAAGAGGGACAAGCTCCTACGAGCAGTACTTC
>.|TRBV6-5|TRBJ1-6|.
CASSYTLQFNSPLHF
TGTGCCAGCAGTTACACTTTACAGTTCAATTCACCCCTCCACTTT
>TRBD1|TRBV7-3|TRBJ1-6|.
CASSRDRGSPLHF
TGTGCCAGCAGCCGGGACAGGGGTTCACCCCTCCACTTT
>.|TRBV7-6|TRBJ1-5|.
CASSPLNQPQHF
TGTGCCAGCAGCCCACTCAATCAGCCCCAGCATTTT
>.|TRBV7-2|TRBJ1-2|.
CASSYRQTTYGYTF
TGTGCCAGCAGCTACCGACAGACAACCTATGGCTACACCTTC
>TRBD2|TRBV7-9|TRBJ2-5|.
CASSLAATSRETQYF
TGTGCCAGCAGCTTAGCGGCGACTAGCCGGGAGACCCAGTACTTC
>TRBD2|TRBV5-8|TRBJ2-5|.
CASSSSLAGLVAQYF
TGTGCCAGCAGCTCCTCACTAGCGGGGTTGGTTGCCCAGTACTTC
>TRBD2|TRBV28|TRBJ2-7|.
CASRHLLGLAGAYEQYF
TGTGCCAGCAGACATCTCCTGGGACTAGCGGGGGCCTACGAGCAGTACTTC
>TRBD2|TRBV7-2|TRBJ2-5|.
CASSYWGGETQYF
TGTGCCAGCAGCTACTGGGGGGGAGAGACCCAGTACTTC
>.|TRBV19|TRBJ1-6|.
CASSPEGTPYNSPLHF
TGTGCCAGTAGCCCGGAGGGGACCCCCTATAATTCACCCCTCCACTTT
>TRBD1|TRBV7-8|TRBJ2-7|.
CASSFRDRGYEQYF
TGTGCCAGCAGCTTCCGGGACAGGGGCTACGAGCAGTACTTC
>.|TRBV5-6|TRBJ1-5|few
CASSFAVNQPQHF
TGTGCCAGCAGCTTCGCAGTCAATCAGCCCCAGCATTTT
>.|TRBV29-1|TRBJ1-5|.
CSVREGIGQPQHF
TGCAGCGTGAGGGAGGGAATCGGCCAGCCCCAGCATTTT
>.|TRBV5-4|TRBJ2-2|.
CASSLGGLLSPGELFF
TGTGCCAGCAGCTTGGGGGGACTTTTATCCCCCGGGGAGCTGTTTTTT
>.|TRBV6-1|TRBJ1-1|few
CASTGNTEAFF
TGTGCCAGCACCGGGAACACTGAAGCTTTCTTT
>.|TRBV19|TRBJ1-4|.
CASSITGQEKLFF
TGTGCCAGTAGTATTACAGGTCAGGAAAAACTGTTTTTT
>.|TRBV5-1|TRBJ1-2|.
CASSLNRVYGYTF
TGCGCCAGCAGCTTGAACCGAGTCTATGGCTACACCTTC
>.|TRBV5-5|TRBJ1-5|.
CASSLFWASEPQHF
TGTGCCAGCAGCTTGTTTTGGGCCTCGGAGCCCCAGCATTTT
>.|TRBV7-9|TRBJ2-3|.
CASSLGRGTDTQYF
TGTGCCAGCAGCTTAGGGAGGGGTACAGATACGCAGTATTTT
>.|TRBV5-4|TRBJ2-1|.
CASSASGISYNEQFF
TGTGCCAGCAGTGCCTCCGGGATCTCCTACAATGAGCAGTTCTTC
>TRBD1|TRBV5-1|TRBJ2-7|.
CATGQGPSYEQYF
TGCGCCACCGGACAGGGTCCATCCTACGAGCAGTACTTC
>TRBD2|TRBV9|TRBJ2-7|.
CASSVGPLAAYEQYF
TGTGCCAGCAGCGTAGGCCCCCTAGCGGCTTACGAGCAGTACTTC
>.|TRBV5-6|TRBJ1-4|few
CASSLGATAINEKLFF
TGTGCCAGCAGCTTGGGTGCGACAGCGATAAATGAAAAACTGTTTTTT
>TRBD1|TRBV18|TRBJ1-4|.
CASSSQRQGRNEKLFF
TGTGCCAGCTCATCGCAAAGACAGGGCCGCAATGAAAAACTGTTTTTT
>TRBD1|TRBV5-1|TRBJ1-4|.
CASSATGQGAGEKLFF
TGCGCCAGCAGCGCAACAGGACAGGGGGCCGGTGAAAAACTGTTTTTT
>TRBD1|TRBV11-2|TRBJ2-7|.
CASSPDRYHEQYF
TGTGCCAGCAGCCCGGACAGGTACCACGAGCAGTACTTC
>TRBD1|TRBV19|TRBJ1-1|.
CASNTLDRGEAFF
TGTGCCAGTAACACCCTCGACAGGGGTGAAGCTTTCTTT
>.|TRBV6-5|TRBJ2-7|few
CASSYEAESSYEQYF
TGTGCCAGCAGTTACGAGGCGGAAAGCTCCTACGAGCAGTACTTC
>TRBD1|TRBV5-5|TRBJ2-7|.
CASSPRTGAYEQYF
TGTGCCAGCAGTCCGAGGACAGGGGCCTACGAGCAGTACTTC
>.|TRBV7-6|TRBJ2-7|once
CASSMAGEAYEQYF
TGTGCCAGCAGCATGGCCGGGGAAGCCTACGAGCAGTACTTC
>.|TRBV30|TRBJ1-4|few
CAWSPTDEKLFF
TGTGCCTGGAGTCCCACGGATGAAAAACTGTTTTTT
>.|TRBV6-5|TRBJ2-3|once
CASRQELSHTQYF
TGTGCCAGTCGACAGGAGCTATCGCATACGCAGTATTTT
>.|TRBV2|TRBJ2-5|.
CASISGVLGETQYF
TGTGCCAGCATCTCAGGGGTTTTGGGGGAGACCCAGTACTTC
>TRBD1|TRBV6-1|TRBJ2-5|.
CASSTGTGVETQYF
TGTGCCAGCAGTACCGGGACAGGGGTCGAGACCCAGTACTTC
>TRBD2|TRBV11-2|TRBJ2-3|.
CASSRASGIDTQYF
TGTGCCAGCAGCAGAGCTAGCGGGATCGATACGCAGTATTTT
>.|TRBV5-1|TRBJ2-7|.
CASSPGIRGTYEQYF
TGCGCCAGCAGCCCCGGGATCAGGGGAACCTACGAGCAGTACTTC
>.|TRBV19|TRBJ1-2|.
CASSLRTDGYTF
TGTGCCAGTAGTCTCCGGACAGATGGCTACACCTTC
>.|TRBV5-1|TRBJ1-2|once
CASRAGLDLDYGYTF
TGCGCCAGCAGGGCGGGGCTTGATCTGGACTATGGCTACACCTTC
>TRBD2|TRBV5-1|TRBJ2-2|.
CASSRTSGRNTGELFF
TGCGCCAGCAGTCGGACTAGCGGGAGAAACACCGGGGAGCTGTTTTTT
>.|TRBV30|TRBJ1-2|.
CAWSHGGRETFYTF
TGTGCCTGGAGCCATGGGGGGAGGGAGACTTTCTACACCTTC
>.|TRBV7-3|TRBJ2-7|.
CASSLLGVSSYEQYF
TGTGCCAGCAGCTTATTAGGGGTCAGCTCCTACGAGCAGTACTTC
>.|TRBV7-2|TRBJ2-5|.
CASSLDGGTSRTQYF
TGTGCCAGCAGCTTGGACGGGGGTACCTCGAGGACCCAGTACTTC
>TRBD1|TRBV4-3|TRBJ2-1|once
CASSPGPLVRGRYNEQFF
TGCGCCAGCAGCCCTGGCCCCCTGGTTAGGGGGCGGTACAATGAGCAGTTCTTC
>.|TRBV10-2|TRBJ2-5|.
CASARQFQETQYF
TGCGCCAGCGCCAGACAGTTTCAAGAGACCCAGTACTTC
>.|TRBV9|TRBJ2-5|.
CASSVEAAQETQYF
TGTGCCAGCAGCGTAGAGGCGGCACAAGAGACCCAGTACTTC